This TCR beta chain was retrieved from a study of CD8+ T cells in alopecia areata. Broader study findings: Mice showed TCR sharing more clearly than patients did, possibly owing to HLA.

Of note for this clone: Its specificity is unknown.

CDR1 SNHLY and CDR2 FYNNEI come from the germline V gene. The CDR3 has 13 residues. Trimming left V 1 base short and J 5 bases short, with 8 bases between. Reverse transcription of extracted RNA yielded cDNA, which provided the sequencing template. Only in-frame clones appear in the TCRdb table, and some are missing; sequencing was by immunoSEQ multiplex PCR. This sample has 120,000 to 150,000 clones; more than 40% occur once, and the top ten carry 6.5% to 7.5%. As part of sample collection, lesional scalp punch biopsies and peripheral blood were taken from alopecia areata patients. Cell sorting on a FACSAria was used to separate CD4+ and CD8+ T cells from the PBMCs.

The source of this sequence is a human donor with alopecia areata. The chain joins TRBV2 to TRBJ2-5; D gene unclear. Sequencing input: CD4+ T cells sorted from blood. The CDR3 DNA reads as TGTGCCAGCAGTGAAGGGGAAGTGGAGACCCAGTACTTC. It translates to CASSEGEVETQYF. Full variable domain (missing parts from reference TRBV2 and TRBJ2-5): EPEVTQTPSHQVTQMGQEVILRCVPISNHLYFYWYRQILGQKVEFLVSFYNNEISEKSEIFDDQFSVERPDGSNFTLKIRSTKLEDSAMYFCASSEGEVETQYFGPGTRLLVL.